A selection of T cell receptor beta chains follows, all from one sample in a study of shared clonotypes between healthy human individuals. Sequencing was performed with immunoSEQ multiplex PCR; in TCRdb, only in-frame clones are kept and a portion is missing. The sample gives around 940,000 clones, 76% of which show up once; about 1.5% is in the top ten. Sequencing was performed on memory CD4+ T cells sorted from blood. Source of these receptors: a man aged 18 to 30 in good health. Both conserved end residues are part of each CDR3. The D gene is left open where the match is weak. Some rows mark clone size as missing; the rest say once, few, many or name a class of expanded clone.

. . TRBJ2-5 TRBV7-8 CASSFDTGNKETQYF TGTGCCAGCAGCTTTGACACAGGAAATAAAGAGACCCAGTACTTC
once . TRBJ2-5 TRBV4-1 CASSQDTWQETQYF TGCGCCAGCAGCCAAGATACCTGGCAAGAGACCCAGTACTTC
. . TRBJ1-5 TRBV28 CASSLQPVGQPQHF TGTGCCAGCAGTTTACAGCCGGTCGGTCAGCCCCAGCATTTT
. TRBD1 TRBJ2-7 TRBV28 CASNDRGGRYEQYF TGTGCCAGCAATGACAGGGGGGGAAGGTACGAGCAGTACTTC
. . TRBJ1-2 TRBV27 CASSPSLLYGYTF TGTGCCAGCAGTCCCAGCCTCCTCTATGGCTACACCTTC
many . TRBJ2-3 TRBV14 CASSQFRSEHAYF TGTGCCAGCAGCCAATTTAGGAGCGAACATGCGTATTTT
. . TRBJ1-6 TRBV11-3 CASSLDENSPLHF TGTGCCAGCAGCTTAGATGAAAATTCACCCCTCCACTTT
. . TRBJ2-5 TRBV7-3 CASSPGTPETQYF TGTGCCAGCAGCCCTGGGACCCCAGAGACCCAGTACTTC
once . TRBJ2-5 TRBV20-1 CSAIAFETQYF TGCAGTGCAATAGCGTTTGAGACCCAGTACTTC
. . TRBJ2-5 TRBV7-6 CASSRTVSETQYF TGTGCCAGCAGCCGAACTGTTTCTGAGACCCAGTACTTC
. . TRBJ1-3 TRBV7-2 CASSLSGFSGNTIYF TGTGCCAGCAGCTTAAGTGGTTTCTCTGGAAACACCATATATTTT
. TRBD2 TRBJ2-2 TRBV7-3 CASSPASGAGELFF TGTGCCAGCAGCCCGGCTAGCGGGGCGGGGGAGCTGTTTTTT
. . TRBJ2-7 TRBV5-1 CASSKSFKGDEQYF TGCGCCAGCAGCAAGTCCTTCAAGGGGGACGAGCAGTACTTC
few . TRBJ1-5 TRBV10-3 CAISEGGPLEPQHF TGTGCCATCAGTGAGGGGGGACCGCTGGAGCCCCAGCATTTT
many TRBD1 TRBJ1-5 TRBV7-9 CASSAGTGGNQPQHF TGTGCCAGCAGCGCCGGGACAGGGGGCAACCAGCCCCAGCATTTT
. . TRBJ2-3 TRBV6-1 CASSELGSSDTQYF TGTGCCAGCAGTGAACTCGGCAGCTCAGATACGCAGTATTTT
. . TRBJ2-3 TRBV5-1 CASSVARPSTDTQYF TGCGCCAGCAGCGTAGCTAGGCCTAGCACAGATACGCAGTATTTT
. TRBD1 TRBJ1-1 TRBV12-5 CASGSSGTGGEAFF TGTGCTAGTGGTTCGTCCGGGACAGGGGGCGAAGCTTTCTTT
. . TRBJ2-2 TRBV6-5 CASRTGTNTGELFF TGTGCCAGCAGAACCGGGACGAACACCGGGGAGCTGTTTTTT
. TRBD1 TRBJ2-5 TRBV4-1 CASSQRQGLKTQYF TGCGCCAGCAGCCAGCGACAGGGGTTGAAGACCCAGTACTTC
. . TRBJ1-4 TRBV6-1 CASSEGVREKLFF TGTGCCAGCAGTGAAGGGGTGCGAGAAAAACTGTTTTTT
. . TRBJ2-7 TRBV4-1 CASSQAGTVSYEQYF TGCGCCAGCAGCCAAGCGGGGACGGTATCCTACGAGCAGTACTTC
once . TRBJ2-3 TRBV12-5 CASGFGGTDTQYF TGTGCTAGTGGTTTTGGCGGCACAGATACGCAGTATTTT
. . TRBJ2-5 TRBV7-9 CASSLGRAETQYF TGTGCCAGCAGCTTAGGCCGTGCGGAGACCCAGTACTTC
. . TRBJ1-6 TRBV5-1 CASSLAGQDLSPLHF TGCGCCAGCAGCTTGGCCGGGCAGGACCTTTCACCCCTCCACTTT
. TRBD1 TRBJ1-1 TRBV5-1 CASSLNHRGQSTEAFF TGCGCCAGCAGCTTGAACCACAGGGGGCAAAGCACTGAAGCTTTCTTT
. . TRBJ1-2 TRBV27 CASSFNAGNYGYTF TGTGCCAGCAGTTTTAACGCAGGGAACTATGGCTACACCTTC
few . TRBJ1-5 TRBV5-1 CASSLGPTGQPQHF TGCGCCAGCAGCTTGGGCCCTACGGGGCAGCCCCAGCATTTT
. . TRBJ2-2 TRBV28 CASKRSAGNTGELFF TGTGCCAGCAAACGGAGCGCGGGCAACACCGGGGAGCTGTTTTTT
. . TRBJ1-4 TRBV28 CASSLLESSGGAMNEKLFF TGTGCCAGCAGTTTATTGGAGTCATCGGGAGGGGCGATGAATGAAAAACTGTTTTTT
. . TRBJ2-5 TRBV7-9 CASSLLEETQYF TGTGCCAGCAGCTTATTGGAAGAGACCCAGTACTTC
. . TRBJ2-7 TRBV30 CAWSREFSYEQYF TGTGCCTGGAGCCGGGAGTTCTCCTACGAGCAGTACTTC
. . TRBJ2-7 TRBV2 CASRGQAASYEQYF TGTGCCAGCAGGGGCCAAGCGGCTTCCTACGAGCAGTACTTC
. . TRBJ2-7 TRBV29-1 CSVEPLIYQGGPRSYEQYF TGCAGCGTTGAACCGTTAATTTATCAGGGGGGGCCCCGCTCCTACGAGCAGTACTTC
. . TRBJ1-1 TRBV4-1 CASSQRGGEVMNTEAFF TGCGCCAGCAGCCAACGGGGGGGTGAGGTGATGAACACTGAAGCTTTCTTT
. TRBD1 TRBJ1-3 TRBV5-6 CASSRRGQGNNGNTIYF TGTGCCAGCAGCCGACGGGGACAGGGAAATAATGGAAACACCATATATTTT
. . TRBJ2-3 TRBV6-5 CASSPTRTSTDTQYF TGTGCCAGCAGCCCAACCAGAACTAGCACAGATACGCAGTATTTT
. TRBD2 TRBJ2-7 TRBV9 CASSVGPSAGEIRQYF TGTGCCAGCAGCGTAGGGCCCAGCGCGGGAGAAATCCGGCAGTACTTC
. . TRBJ1-1 TRBV5-1 CASSSKPLNTEAFF TGCGCCAGCAGCTCTAAACCTTTGAACACTGAAGCTTTCTTT
few . TRBJ2-7 TRBV5-1 CASRDAGGPYEQYF TGCGCCAGCAGAGACGCAGGGGGGCCCTACGAGCAGTACTTC
. TRBD1 TRBJ2-7 TRBV5-1 CASSFEATGGWYEQYF TGCGCCAGCAGCTTCGAGGCGACAGGGGGCTGGTACGAGCAGTACTTC
. . TRBJ1-6 TRBV5-1 CASSFGQRSSYNSPLHF TGCGCCAGCAGCTTCGGACAGAGAAGCTCCTATAATTCACCCCTCCACTTT
once TRBD2 TRBJ2-1 TRBV28 CAGGASGYNEQFF TGTGCCGGGGGGGCTAGCGGGTACAATGAGCAGTTCTTC
. TRBD1 TRBJ1-5 TRBV5-4 CASSRTGDGGLSNQPQHF TGTGCCAGCAGTCGGACAGGGGACGGGGGGCTTAGCAATCAGCCCCAGCATTTT
. . TRBJ1-3 TRBV5-1 CASSLAGAAGNTIYF TGCGCCAGCAGCTTGGCGGGGGCAGCAGGAAACACCATATATTTT
. . TRBJ1-4 TRBV28 CASTTRGGGGSEKLFF TGTGCCAGCACCACTCGGGGTGGGGGAGGGAGTGAAAAACTGTTTTTT
. TRBD2 TRBJ2-5 TRBV19 CASSSQFGRTYQETQYF TGTGCCAGTAGTAGCCAATTCGGGAGGACGTACCAAGAGACCCAGTACTTC
. . TRBJ1-1 TRBV10-3 CAAQGNTEAFF TGTGCCGCTCAAGGGAACACTGAAGCTTTCTTT
. . TRBJ1-2 TRBV7-3 CASSPGGSIGYTF TGTGCCAGCAGTCCTGGGGGCAGTATCGGCTACACCTTC
. . TRBJ1-4 TRBV19 CATQAGTSNEKLFF TGTGCCACCCAAGCGGGGACAAGTAATGAAAAACTGTTTTTT
. . TRBJ1-1 TRBV10-3 CAISEVTTEAFF TGTGCCATCAGTGAAGTAACGACTGAAGCTTTCTTT
. . TRBJ1-1 TRBV5-8 CACTNRERGGNTEAFF TGTGCCTGCACAAACAGGGAAAGGGGGGGGAACACTGAAGCTTTCTTT
. . TRBJ2-3 TRBV5-1 CASSLAGRGTDTQYF TGCGCCAGCAGCTTGGCCGGACGGGGCACAGATACGCAGTATTTT
. TRBD2 TRBJ2-2 TRBV11-2 CASSFGLAGGHGELFF TGTGCCAGCAGCTTCGGACTAGCGGGAGGGCACGGGGAGCTGTTTTTT
. . TRBJ2-2 TRBV5-1 CASSLVPGKNTGELFF TGCGCCAGCAGCTTGGTTCCAGGGAAGAACACCGGGGAGCTGTTTTTT
few . TRBJ1-2 TRBV19 CASSIASGTLTF TGTGCCAGTAGTATAGCTTCAGGGACTTTGACCTTC
. TRBD1 TRBJ1-1 TRBV9 CASSVGGRGMNTEAFF TGTGCCAGCAGCGTAGGAGGCAGGGGGATGAACACTGAAGCTTTCTTT
. . TRBJ1-2 TRBV7-2 CASSWVQGTYGYTF TGTGCCAGCAGCTGGGTACAGGGTACCTATGGCTACACCTTC
. . TRBJ1-5 TRBV5-1 CASSLGHIPDQPQHF TGCGCCAGCAGCTTGGGACACATACCCGATCAGCCCCAGCATTTT
. . TRBJ1-3 TRBV28 CASSFVSSGNTIYF TGTGCCAGCAGTTTCGTCAGCTCTGGAAACACCATATATTTT